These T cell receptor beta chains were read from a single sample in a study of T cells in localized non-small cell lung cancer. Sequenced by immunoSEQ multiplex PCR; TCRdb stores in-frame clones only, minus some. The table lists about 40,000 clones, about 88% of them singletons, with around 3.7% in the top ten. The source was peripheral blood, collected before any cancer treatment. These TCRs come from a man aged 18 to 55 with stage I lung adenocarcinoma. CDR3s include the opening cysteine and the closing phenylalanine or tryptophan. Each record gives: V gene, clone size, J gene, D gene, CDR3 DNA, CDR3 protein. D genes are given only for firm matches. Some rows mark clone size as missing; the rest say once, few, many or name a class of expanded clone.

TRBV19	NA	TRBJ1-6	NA	TGTGCCAGTAATGTACAGGATTCACCCCTCCACTTT	CASNVQDSPLHF
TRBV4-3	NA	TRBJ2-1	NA	TGCGCCAGCAGCCAAGAGTGGCCGGGACCCTACAATGAGCAGTTCTTC	CASSQEWPGPYNEQFF
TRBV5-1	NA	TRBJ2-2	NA	TGCGCCAGCAGACCAGGACGGGGACCGAACACCGGGGAGCTGTTTTTT	CASRPGRGPNTGELFF
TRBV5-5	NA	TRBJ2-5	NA	TGTGCCAGCAGCCGGGAATGGGGCCCCCAAGAGACCCAGTACTTC	CASSREWGPQETQYF
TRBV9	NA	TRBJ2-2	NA	TGTGCCAGCAGTCCTAGCCAGACCGGGGAGCTGTTTTTT	CASSPSQTGELFF
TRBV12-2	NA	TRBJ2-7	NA	TGTGCAAGTCGCCGCGGGACAGGGAAGTCCTACGAGCAGTACTTC	CASRRGTGKSYEQYF
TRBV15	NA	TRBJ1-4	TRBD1	TGTGCCACCAGCAGAGCGGGACAGAATAATGAAAAACTGTTTTTT	CATSRAGQNNEKLFF
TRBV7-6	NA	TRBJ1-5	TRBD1	TGTGCCAGCAGCTTGGGACAGGCTCATCAGCCCCAGCATTTT	CASSLGQAHQPQHF
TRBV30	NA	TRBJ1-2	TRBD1	TGTGCCTGGAGTGTACTAGGGGGCTCCGGAGGCAGATGGTCCTATGGCTACACCTTC	CAWSVLGGSGGRWSYGYTF
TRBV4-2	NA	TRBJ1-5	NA	TGTGCCAGCAGCCAACAGGGCAATCAGCCCCAGCATTTT	CASSQQGNQPQHF
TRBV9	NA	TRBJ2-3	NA	TGTGCCAGCAGCGTAGGGGGGGGCCAAATCACAGATACGCAGTATTTT	CASSVGGGQITDTQYF
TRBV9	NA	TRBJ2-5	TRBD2	TGTGCCAGCAGCGTAGGCGTTGGCGGGGGGGCCCAGGAGACCCAGTACTTC	CASSVGVGGGAQETQYF
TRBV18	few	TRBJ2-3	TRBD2	TGTGCCAGCTCACCACTAGCGGGGGGCTTCACAGATACGCAGTATTTT	CASSPLAGGFTDTQYF
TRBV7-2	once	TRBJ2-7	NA	TGTGCCAGCAGCCACGATTATAAAGGGGGCGAGCAGTACTTC	CASSHDYKGGEQYF
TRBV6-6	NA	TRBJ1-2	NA	TGTGCCAGCAGTTACTCGCGGGGGACTAACTATGGCTACACCTTC	CASSYSRGTNYGYTF
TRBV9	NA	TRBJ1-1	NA	TGTGCCAGCAGCGCCGGGGCCAGAATCGTCTTGAACACTGAAGCTTTCTTT	CASSAGARIVLNTEAFF
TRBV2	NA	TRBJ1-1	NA	TGTGCCAGCAGTGTTAACGGTGATGAAGCTTTCTTT	CASSVNGDEAFF
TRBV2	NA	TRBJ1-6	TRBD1	TGTGCCAGCAGTTCCGACAGGGGAGGTTCACCCCTCCACTTT	CASSSDRGGSPLHF
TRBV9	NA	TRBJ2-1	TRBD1	TGTGCCAGCAGCTACCGGGGACAGGGATCCTGGGAGCAGTTCTTC	CASSYRGQGSWEQFF
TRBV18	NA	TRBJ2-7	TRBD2	TGTGCCAGCTCACCACCGACTAGCGGGGGGATCAGTGAGCAGTACTTC	CASSPPTSGGISEQYF
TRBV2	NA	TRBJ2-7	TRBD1	TGTGCCAGCAGTGCATCGACAGGGGTCTACGAGCAGTACTTC	CASSASTGVYEQYF
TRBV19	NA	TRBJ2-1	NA	TGTGCCAGTAGTATGTTTGAGGCAGGGCACAATGAGCAGTTCTTC	CASSMFEAGHNEQFF
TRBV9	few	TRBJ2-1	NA	TGTGCCAGCAGCGTAGCTGGGACAGCTAGCGATGAGCAGTTCTTC	CASSVAGTASDEQFF
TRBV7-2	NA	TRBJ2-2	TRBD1	TGTGCCAGCAGCTTCGGGACAGGGCAAGTCGGGGAGCTGTTTTTT	CASSFGTGQVGELFF
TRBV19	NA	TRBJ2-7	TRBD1	TGTGCCAGTAGTCCCCGGGACAGGGGGCTCAACGAGCAGTACTTC	CASSPRDRGLNEQYF
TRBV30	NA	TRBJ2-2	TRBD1	TGTGCCTGGAGTCCACCTCCTTGGGGGCAGGGGGCAGGCACCGGGGAGCTGTTTTTT	CAWSPPPWGQGAGTGELFF
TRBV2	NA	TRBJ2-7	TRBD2	TGTGCCAGCAGCGTCGGGGGGTCCCCCTACGAGCAGTACTTC	CASSVGGSPYEQYF
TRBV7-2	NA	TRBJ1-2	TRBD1	TGTGCCAGCAGCCCTTGGACAGGGGTAATCGGCTACACCTTC	CASSPWTGVIGYTF
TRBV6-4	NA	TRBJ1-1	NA	TGTGCCAGCAGTGTAGACAAGAACACTGAAGCTTTCTTT	CASSVDKNTEAFF
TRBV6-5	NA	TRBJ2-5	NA	TGTGCCAGCAGCCCTACTGAGGAGACCCAGTACTTC	CASSPTEETQYF
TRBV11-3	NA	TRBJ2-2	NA	TGTGCCAGCAGCCGGGAAAACAGCGGGGAGCTGTTTTTT	CASSRENSGELFF
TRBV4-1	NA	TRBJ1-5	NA	TGCGCCAGCAGCCCGACATGGACGGGGGCAAGAGGTCAGCCACAGCATTTT	CASSPTWTGARGQPQHF
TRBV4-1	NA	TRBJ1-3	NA	TGCGCCAGCAGCCAGTCTATCGGACGGAACTCTGGAAACACCATATATTTT	CASSQSIGRNSGNTIYF
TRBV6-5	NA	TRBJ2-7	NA	TGTGCCAGCAACGCTTTCCAGGCCACTACGTCCGAGCAGTACTTC	CASNAFQATTSEQYF
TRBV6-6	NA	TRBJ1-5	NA	TGTGCCAGCACCGTGTATAGCAATCAGCCCCAGCATTTT	CASTVYSNQPQHF
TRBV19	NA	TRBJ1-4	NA	TGTGCCAGTAGTTCAACAGGAGCAACTAATGAAAAACTGTTTTTT	CASSSTGATNEKLFF
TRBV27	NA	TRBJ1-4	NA	TGTGCCAGCAGTCCTTGGCCTGGGGCACCTAATGAAAAACTGTTTTTT	CASSPWPGAPNEKLFF
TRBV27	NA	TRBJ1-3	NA	TGTGCCAGCAGCTCGCGCTTTTCTTACTCTGGAAACACCATATATTTT	CASSSRFSYSGNTIYF
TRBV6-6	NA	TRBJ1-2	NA	TGTGCCAGCAGTTACGGAGCGGGTGGCTACACCTTC	CASSYGAGGYTF
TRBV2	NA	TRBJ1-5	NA	TGTGCCAGCAGCGCCGGACGGGTCAATCAGCCCCAGCATTTT	CASSAGRVNQPQHF
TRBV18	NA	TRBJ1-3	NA	TGTGCCAGCTCACCAAACAGGGAATTCTCTGGAAACACCATATATTTT	CASSPNREFSGNTIYF
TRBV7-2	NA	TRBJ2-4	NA	TGTGCCAGCAGCTTAGGCTGGGGGGAGAACATTCAGTACTTC	CASSLGWGENIQYF
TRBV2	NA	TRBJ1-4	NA	TGTGCCAGCTTGGGGGGAAGGGAAAAACTGTTTTTT	CASLGGREKLFF
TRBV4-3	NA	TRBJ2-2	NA	TGCGCCAGCAGCCAAGTTGCAGGGGCGGCCGGGGAGCTGTTTTTT	CASSQVAGAAGELFF
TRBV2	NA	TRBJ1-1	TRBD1	TGTGCCAGCGCCAGACAGGGGTCCGCTGAAGCTTTCTTT	CASARQGSAEAFF
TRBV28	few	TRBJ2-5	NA	TGTGCCAGCAGGAAGGGAGAGACCCAGTACTTC	CASRKGETQYF
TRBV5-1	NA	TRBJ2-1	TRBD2	TGCGCCAGCAGCTTTTCTAGCGGGGGACCCTACAATGAGCAGTTCTTC	CASSFSSGGPYNEQFF
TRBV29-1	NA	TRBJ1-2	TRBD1	TGCAGCGTTCGTGGTCAGGGGGCCCCCCCTAACTATGGCTACACCTTC	CSVRGQGAPPNYGYTF
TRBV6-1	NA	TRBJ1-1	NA	TGTGCCAGCAGTGAAGGGGTAGGGGGGACTGAAGCTTTCTTT	CASSEGVGGTEAFF
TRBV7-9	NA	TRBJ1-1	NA	TGTGCCAGCAGACTTGGTAGGGGGAACCCCCTTGGGGCTTTCTTT	CASRLGRGNPLGAFF
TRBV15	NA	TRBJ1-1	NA	TGTGCCACCAGCAGAGATCTCGGTTTGAACACTGAAGCTTTCTTT	CATSRDLGLNTEAFF
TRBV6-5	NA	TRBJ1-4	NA	TGTGCCAGCAGTTACCTGGACAGTCGAAATGAAAAACTGTTTTTT	CASSYLDSRNEKLFF
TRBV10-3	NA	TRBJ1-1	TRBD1	TGTGCCATCAGTGAGGACAGGGAGCATAGAGTTAGCACTGAAGCTTTCTTT	CAISEDREHRVSTEAFF
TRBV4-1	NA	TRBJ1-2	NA	TGCGCCAGCAGCCAAGATTTAGAGGCGGGGCGAAATTCCTATGGCTACACCTTC	CASSQDLEAGRNSYGYTF
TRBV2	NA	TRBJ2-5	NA	TGTGCCAGCAGTGCTAGGGGGTTACAAGAGACCCAGTACTTC	CASSARGLQETQYF
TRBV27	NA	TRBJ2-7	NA	TGTGCCAGCAGCTACCGGGGGGCCTCCTACGAGCAGTACTTC	CASSYRGASYEQYF
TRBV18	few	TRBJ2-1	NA	TGTGCCAGCTCACCGATGGGTCAAAATGAGCAGTTCTTC	CASSPMGQNEQFF
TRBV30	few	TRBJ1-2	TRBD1	TGTGCCTGGATTAACTTCGGACAGGGCGGCTACACCTTC	CAWINFGQGGYTF
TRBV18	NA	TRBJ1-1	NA	TGTGCCAGCTCACCGGCGACAGCTGGTGAAGCTTTCTTT	CASSPATAGEAFF